Each of the 30 T cell receptor beta chains below was sequenced from the same sample in a study of control samples from healthy donors and cancer patients. Data came from immunoSEQ multiplex PCR; TCRdb stores just in-frame clones and leaves some out. The sample has about 97,000 clones, about 90% seen once. The sample was blood. Receptors were obtained from a woman aged 18-29 years in good health.

The chain is built from TRBV19 and TRBJ2-5, with unresolved D. Germline values: CDR1 LNHDA, CDR2 SQIVND (reference sequence). The CDR3 spans 14 residues. V gave up 1 base and J gave up 2 bases, with 8 bases separating them. The CDR3: CASSIVFWQETQYF. CDR3 bases: TGTGCCAGTAGTATAGTCTTCTGGCAAGAGACCCAGTACTTC.

V and J are TRBV6-5 and TRBJ1-6; weak D call: TRBD1 (5 bases). CDR1 MNHEY and CDR2 SVGAGI come from the germline V gene. The CDR3 is 14 amino acids. Trimming removed 1 base at V and 8 bases at J, with 9 bases between. CDR3 loop: CASSYYGGDSPLHF. The CDR3 DNA reads TGTGCCAGCAGTTACTACGGGGGGGATTCACCCCTCCACTTT.

This clone was counted once. The J gene is TRBJ1-3, the V gene TRBV27; TRBD1 aligns across 8 bases. The CDR3 spans 15 residues. Looked up from germline, CDR1 is MNHEY and CDR2 is SMNVEV (reference sequence). V trimming: 3 bases; J trimming: 5 bases; junction bases outside the gene matches: 6. This chain's CDR3 is CASSFRQGSRNTIYF. In nucleotides, the CDR3 is TGTGCCAGCAGTTTCCGACAGGGGTCTAGAAACACCATATATTTT.

The V gene is TRBV4-1, the J gene TRBJ2-7; a possible D gene is TRBD1 (6 bases). This CDR3 spans 15 amino acids. Germline lookup yields CDR1 MGHRA and CDR2 YSYEKL. V was clipped by 2 bases and J by 1 base, with 12 bases between them. CDR3 DNA sequence: TGCGCCAGCAGCCAACTATCGACAGGATCCTACGAGCAGTACTTC. It encodes CASSQLSTGSYEQYF.

The chain joins TRBV24-1 to TRBJ1-3, with D possibly matching TRBD1 (5 bases). Germline V CDR1 and CDR2: KGHDR, SFDVKD. Trimming took 9 bases from V and 0 from J, leaving 8 bases between them. The CDR3 length is 13 residues. The DNA for the CDR3 is TGTGCCACCCAGGGCCCCTCTGGAAACACCATATATTTT. This gives the protein CATQGPSGNTIYF.

The rearrangement links TRBV6-1 to TRBJ2-7; 12 bases match TRBD2. The CDR3 loop spans 15 amino acids. The germline V gene encodes CDR1 MNHNS and CDR2 SASEGT. V lost 1 base to trimming and J lost 5 bases; unmatched junction nucleotides: 3. CDR3 DNA sequence: TGTGCCAGCAGTGAAGTCAGACTAGCGGGGGACGAGCAGTACTTC. This gives the protein CASSEVRLAGDEQYF.

This chain uses TRBV10-3 with TRBJ2-3; no clear D. V lost 10 bases and J 0 bases, leaving 11 bases between the germline ends. This CDR3 is 13 amino acids long. The V gene's germline CDR1 is ENHRY and CDR2 SYGVKD. The CDR3 loop is CATDTDSTDTQYF. CDR3 nucleotides: TGTGCCACCGACACCGATAGCACAGATACGCAGTATTTT.

The chain joins TRBV11-2 to TRBJ2-5; a weak D match, TRBD1 (6 bases). There are 14 residues in the CDR3. Trimming pared 0 bases from V and 4 bases from J, leaving 9 bases between. CDR1 is SGHAT, CDR2 FQNNGV, per germline. The DNA of the CDR3 is TGTGCCAGCAGCTTAGATCAGGGGACAGAGACCCAGTACTTC. As protein: CASSLDQGTETQYF. The full variable domain, its missing parts supplied by reference TRBV11-2 and TRBJ2-5, is EAGVAQSPRYKIIEKRQSVAFWCNPISGHATLYWYQQILGQGPKLLIQFQNNGVVDDSQLPKDRFSAERLKGVDSTLKIQPAKLEDSAVYLCASSLDQGTETQYFGPGTRLLVL.

In its sample, this clone was seen once. The chain couples TRBV24-1 to TRBJ2-1, with unresolved D. The CDR3 runs 13 residues. The V gene's germline CDR1 is KGHDR and CDR2 SFDVKD. The V and J ends lost 2 bases and 7 bases respectively, with 8 bases between them. The CDR3 reads CATSDSGPNEQFF. Here the CDR3 DNA reads TGTGCCACCAGTGATTCTGGCCCTAATGAGCAGTTCTTC.

There are a few counts of this clone. This chain joins TRBV7-9 and TRBJ1-1; D gene ambiguous. This CDR3 has 10 residues. V lost 6 bases to trimming and J lost 8 bases, with 7 bases between them. In germline, CDR1 is SEHNR, CDR2 FQNEAQ (reference sequence). The CDR3 loop reads CASSTLEAFF. In DNA, the CDR3 is TGTGCCAGCAGTACCTTAGAAGCTTTCTTT. The complete variable domain, with remaining parts taken from reference TRBV7-9 and TRBJ1-1, reads DTGVSQNPRHKITKRGQNVTFRCDPISEHNRLYWYRQTLGQGPEFLTYFQNEAQLEKSRLLSDRFSAERPKGSFSTLEIQRTEQGDSAMYLCASSTLEAFFGQGTRLTVV.

The chain combines TRBV3-1 (or the pseudogene TRBV3-2) with TRBJ2-1, with 11 bases identical to TRBD2. V lost 2 bases to trimming and J lost 3 bases; unmatched junction nucleotides: 3. Germline lookup yields CDR1 LGHDT and CDR2 YNNKEL (reference sequence). This CDR3 contains 16 residues. The CDR3 bases are TGTGCCAGCAGCCAAAAGACTAGCGGGGACTACAATGAGCAGTTCTTC. Protein: CASSQKTSGDYNEQFF.

The J gene is TRBJ2-1, the V gene TRBV27, with D perhaps matching TRBD1 or TRBD2 (6 bases each). From germline, CDR1 is MNHEY and CDR2 SMNVEV (reference sequence). The CDR3 runs to 13 residues. Trimming cost V 10 bases and J 9 bases, with 19 bases left between them. CDR3: CATLLSGASEQFF. CDR3 sequence (DNA): TGTGCCACCCTCCTGTCGGGGGCGAGTGAGCAGTTCTTC.

The gene calls are TRBV24-1 and TRBJ1-2; tentatively, D is TRBD1 (5 bases). Germline CDR1 KGHDR, CDR2 SFDVKD. Trimming cost V 4 bases and J 8 bases, with 10 bases left between them. This CDR3 region has 12 residues. The CDR3 loop is CATSERGHGYTF. For the CDR3, the DNA is TGTGCCACCAGTGAGAGGGGCCACGGCTACACCTTC.

V usage is TRBV5-1 and J usage is TRBJ1-3; no clear D gene. Deletions cut 2 bases from V and 0 bases from J, with 9 bases between. The CDR3 runs to 15 residues. The germline CDR1 and CDR2 sequences are SGHRS and YFSETQ. The CDR3 nucleotides are TGCGCCAGCAGCTTAAAGACGGACTCTGGAAACACCATATATTTT. Translation gives CASSLKTDSGNTIYF. Variable domain in full (rest from reference TRBV5-1 and TRBJ1-3): KAGVTQTPRYLIKTRGQQVTLSCSPISGHRSVSWYQQTPGQGLQFLFEYFSETQRNKGNFPGRFSGRQFSNSRSEMNVSTLELGDSALYLCASSLKTDSGNTIYFGEGSWLTVV.

V usage is TRBV11-2 and J usage is TRBJ1-2; the match to TRBD1 covers 8 bases. The J segment lost 3 bases and the V segment lost 1 base, leaving 1 base of the junction unmatched. Germline V gene lookup returns CDR1 SGHAT and CDR2 FQNNGV. The CDR3 has 14 amino acids. The CDR3 loop reads CASSLAGGDYGYTF. CDR3 sequence (DNA): TGTGCCAGCAGCTTAGCAGGGGGCGACTATGGCTACACCTTC.

The chain recombines TRBV19 with TRBJ2-7; 8 positions match TRBD1. Germline-derived CDR1 and CDR2 are LNHDA and SQIVND (reference sequence). V lost 6 bases to trimming and J lost 3 bases; unmatched junction nucleotides: 4. This CDR3 comprises 13 residues. DNA for the CDR3: TGTGCCAGTAGAAGGACAGGGAGCTACGAGCAGTACTTC. It specifies CASRRTGSYEQYF.

The rearrangement joins TRBV11-2 to TRBJ1-1; D gene unclear. Trimming left V 3 bases short and J 1 base short, with 15 bases between. CDR3 length: 16 amino acids. Germline values: CDR1 SGHAT, CDR2 FQNNGV. This chain's CDR3 is CASSFFPHMGNTEAFF. In DNA form, the CDR3 reads TGTGCCAGCAGCTTTTTCCCCCACATGGGGAACACTGAAGCTTTCTTT.

The gene calls are TRBV21-1 and TRBJ2-5; TRBD1, as called in the table, went unchecked against the DNA. TRBV21-1 is a pseudogene segment. The CDR3 consists of 12 residues. The CDR3 nucleotides are TGTGCCAGCCGCGGACAGGGAGAGACCCAGTACTTC. It specifies CASRGQGETQYF.

The chain joins TRBV6-4 to TRBJ1-3; D is unresolved. Germline values: CDR1 MRHNA, CDR2 SNTAGT. Trimming cost V 4 bases and J 6 bases, with 1 base left between them. The CDR3 runs to 10 residues. CDR3 bases: TGTGCCAGCAGTGCAAACACCATATATTTT. This sequence encodes CASSANTIYF.

The rearrangement uses TRBV6-5 and TRBJ1-3, with D possibly being TRBD1 (5 bases). V was cut by 7 bases and J by 0 bases, with 13 bases left in between. From germline, CDR1 is MNHEY and CDR2 SVGAGI. This CDR3 region has 15 residues. CDR3 bases: TGTGCCAGCACCGCTGGGGGGTACTCTGGAAACACCATATATTTT. This translates into CASTAGGYSGNTIYF.

The gene calls are TRBV28 and TRBJ1-1; D remains ambiguous. CDR3 size: 15 residues. Trimming left V 5 bases short and J 4 bases short, with 17 bases between. Germline lookup yields CDR1 MDHEN and CDR2 SYDVKM. This CDR3 reads CASSPHARLATEAFF. DNA of the CDR3: TGTGCCAGCAGTCCCCACGCCCGATTGGCCACTGAAGCTTTCTTT.

The rearrangement links TRBV5-1 to TRBJ1-2; D is uncertain. With 3 bases removed from V and 3 bases from J, the gap between germline ends came to 15 bases. The germline gives CDR1 SGHRS, CDR2 YFSETQ. The CDR3 is made up of 15 amino acids. CDR3 sequence: CASSSAATGDYGYTF. The CDR3 DNA sequence: TGCGCCAGCAGCTCGGCAGCCACTGGAGACTATGGCTACACCTTC.

This chain connects TRBV9 to TRBJ2-7, with D perhaps TRBD2 (6 bases). Germline assignment: CDR1 SGDLS and CDR2 YYNGEE. The CDR3 consists of 14 residues. Deletions cut 4 bases from V and 0 bases from J, with 11 bases between. CDR3 in amino acids: CASSPGEASYEQYF. CDR3 nucleotide sequence: TGTGCCAGCAGCCCGGGGGAGGCCTCCTACGAGCAGTACTTC.

The chain employs TRBV4-2 and TRBJ2-3; 8 bases match TRBD2. The junction had 12 bases not matched to a gene; V was cut back by 3 bases and J by 4 bases. The CDR3 contains 17 residues. The V gene's germline CDR1 is LGHNA and CDR2 YNFKEQ. The CDR3, as DNA: TGTGCCAGCAGCCAGGCCCTCGGAGCGGGAGTAGCAGATACGCAGTATTTT. Residues: CASSQALGAGVADTQYF.

The J gene is TRBJ2-1, the V gene TRBV4-1; 14 nucleotides align to TRBD2. Germline V gene data show CDR1 as MGHRA and CDR2 as YSYEKL. The CDR3 is 15 residues long. V lost 5 bases, J lost 7 bases, and 4 bases stayed unmatched. CDR3 amino acids: CASSDWTSGGNEQFF. The CDR3 DNA sequence: TGCGCCAGCAGCGATTGGACTAGCGGGGGGAATGAGCAGTTCTTC.

The chain recombines TRBV30 with TRBJ1-2; D is perhaps TRBD1 (6 bases). V was cut by 7 bases and J by 0 bases, with 15 bases left in between. In germline, CDR1 is GTSNPN, CDR2 SVGIG (reference sequence). This CDR3 has 14 amino acids. DNA for the CDR3: TGTGCCTTCCTTTGGACAGCCACTAACTATGGCTACACCTTC. It is translated as CAFLWTATNYGYTF.

The chain links TRBV2 to TRBJ2-2, with D tentatively TRBD1 (5 bases). The V gene lost 6 bases and the J gene lost 8 bases, with 16 bases spanning the gap. The CDR3 runs 14 residues. In germline, CDR1 is SNHLY, CDR2 FYNNEI. This CDR3 reads CASRVGAAGGELFF. CDR3 DNA: TGTGCCAGCAGGGTAGGGGCCGCCGGGGGGGAGCTGTTTTTT.

J is TRBJ2-2 and V is TRBV24-1; a possible D gene is TRBD1 (6 bases). V lost 7 bases to trimming and J lost 0 bases, with 14 bases between them. Germline CDR1 reads KGHDR; CDR2 reads SFDVKD. This CDR3 is built from 16 residues. CDR3 loop: CATRPGQLANTGELFF. CDR3 in DNA: TGTGCCACCAGACCGGGACAACTCGCGAACACCGGGGAGCTGTTTTTT.

The gene calls are TRBV7-2 and TRBJ1-2; D possibly corresponds to TRBD1 (6 bases). The germline V gene encodes CDR1 SGHTA and CDR2 FQGNSA. Trimming took off 1 base at V and 6 bases at J, with 18 bases between the two ends. This CDR3 region has 16 residues. This CDR3 reads CASSLEFRGPSHGYTF. The CDR3, as DNA: TGTGCCAGCAGCTTAGAATTCAGGGGTCCCTCGCATGGCTACACCTTC.

This chain joins TRBV4-1 and TRBJ1-4, with a possible D match to TRBD1 (5 bases). The germline V and J ends were trimmed by 4 bases and 0 bases, with 9 bases remaining between them. The CDR3 totals 15 residues. Germline V gene data show CDR1 as MGHRA and CDR2 as YSYEKL. The CDR3 DNA is TGCGCCAGCAGCCGGACGACAGCAACTAATGAAAAACTGTTTTTT. Its translation: CASSRTTATNEKLFF.